The 3 T cell receptor beta chains given below trace back to one sample, sequenced in a study of circulating tumor DNA in untreated peripheral T-cell lymphoma. Repertoires were generated with immunoSEQ multiplex PCR, while TCRdb's copy carries only in-frame clones and drops some. The sample consists of 5,000 to 6,000 clones, approximately 70% of them appearing once. Sample: tumor tissue. Source of these receptors: a human donor with peripheral T-cell lymphoma.

J is TRBJ2-1 and V is TRBV10-2; D is uncertain. Germline lookup yields CDR1 WSHSY and CDR2 SAAADI. V was trimmed by 3 bases and J by 8 bases, leaving 11 bases between them. This CDR3 comprises 13 residues. CDR3 in DNA: TGCGCCAGCAGTGATGCAGCTAGGGATGAGCAGTTCTTC. Protein: CASSDAARDEQFF.

J is TRBJ1-2 and V is TRBV28, with no clear D. CDR3 size: 13 residues. The germline CDR1 and CDR2 sequences are MDHEN and SYDVKM. V was trimmed by 2 bases and J by 2 bases, leaving 6 bases between them. Here the CDR3 DNA reads TGTGCCAGCAGTTTAAACCCAAACTATGGCTACACCTTC. Its translation is CASSLNPNYGYTF.

The chain joins TRBV18 to TRBJ1-3, with unresolved D. In germline, CDR1 is KGHSH, CDR2 LQKENI. The CDR3 runs to 15 residues. V lost 6 bases to trimming and J lost 2 bases, with 14 bases between them. As DNA, the CDR3 is TGTGCCAGCTCCCAGAGCCCTGGGACTGGAAACACCATATATTTT. Amino acid sequence: CASSQSPGTGNTIYF. Variable domain in full (rest from reference TRBV18 and TRBJ1-3): NAGVMQNPRHLVRRRGQEARLRCSPMKGHSHVYWYRQLPEEGLKFMVYLQKENIIDESGMPKERFSAEFPKEGPSILRIQQVVRGDSAAYFCASSQSPGTGNTIYFGEGSWLTVV.